The sequence of this T cell receptor beta chain was determined in a study of human T cells and chemical hapten exposure. Overall study context: For sensitization, 2% DPC was applied to a roughly 2 cm by roughly 2 cm patch of upper inner arm skin. Across the whole study, which lasted around 26 weeks, patients were given diphenylcyclopropenone on the scalp once a week.

Regarding time point: pre-sensitization, week 0. Treatment here: therapeutic diphenylcyclopropenone sensitization with weekly scalp DPC. Total RNA was extracted from unfractionated whole blood. The drawing of blood occurred before each patch test was applied. Broader study findings: Among expanded TCRs, significantly more large CDR3 similarity clusters formed than among controls.

Comments on this clonotype: The antigen remains undetermined.

Trimming took 1 base from V and 2 from J, leaving 8 bases between them. CDR3 length equals 15 residues. CDR1 and CDR2 (germline): MDHEN, SYDVKM. One entry per CDR3 protein results from TCRdb running MiXCR on the RACE reads. There are some 36,000 distinct CDR3 sequences in the sample; about a tenth occur only once, and roughly a quarter lies in the top ten. The clonotype originates from a middle-aged man with alopecia areata. Some clones in this sample may be carry-over from other donors' samples. The genes are TRBV28 and TRBJ2-2; D gene ambiguous. Sequenced here: whole blood, sampled in connection with sensitization to the hapten diphenylcyclopropenone (DPC). In DNA form, the CDR3 reads TGTGCCAGCAGTTTATACAGTGCCAACACCGGGGAGCTGTTTTTT. Translation gives CASSLYSANTGELFF.